Listed below are T cell receptor beta chains from one sample, sequenced in a study of blood T cell repertoires in COVID-19. The protocol was immunoSEQ multiplex PCR, while the TCRdb copy is restricted to in-frame clones and leaves out a portion. Of some 180,000 clones in the sample, around 83% were seen once. Material for sequencing was peripheral blood. The receptors were sampled from a woman between 65 and 79 years old who had recovered from COVID-19. Both conserved end residues are part of each CDR3. A D gene is named only where the DNA matches it firmly. Rows may omit the clone size; those that give it use once, few, many or a size class.

J,size,D,V,DNA,CDR3
TRBJ2-3,NA,TRBD2,TRBV19,TGTGCCAGTAGTGCCACGGGACTAGACACAGATACGCAGTATTTT,CASSATGLDTDTQYF
TRBJ2-1,NA,TRBD2,TRBV19,TGTGCCAGTAGTCCCAGCGGACTAGCGGGGCCCTACAATGAGCAGTTCTTC,CASSPSGLAGPYNEQFF
TRBJ2-7,NA,TRBD2,TRBV4-2,TGTGCCAGCAGCCGACCCGGGGTCGCGGGAGATGGGGAGCAGTACTTC,CASSRPGVAGDGEQYF
TRBJ2-2,many,TRBD2,TRBV28,TGTGCCAGCAGTGGGACCCGAGGACTAGCAGCCACCGGGGAGCTGTTTTTT,CASSGTRGLAATGELFF
TRBJ2-2,NA,NA,TRBV4-1,TGCGCCAGCAGCCACGTTCCCGCCACAGGGACCGGGGAGCTGTTTTTT,CASSHVPATGTGELFF
TRBJ2-3,NA,NA,TRBV18,TGTGCCAGCTCGCCCACTGCGGGCAGCACAGATACGCAGTATTTT,CASSPTAGSTDTQYF
TRBJ1-4,NA,NA,TRBV7-6,TGTGCCAGCGCCACGGGGGAAAAACTGTTTTTT,CASATGEKLFF
TRBJ2-1,NA,NA,TRBV7-2,TGTGCCAGCAGCTTCGAGGCCTTTCGGGGCAATGAGCAGTTCTTC,CASSFEAFRGNEQFF
TRBJ2-5,NA,TRBD2,TRBV7-2,TGTGCCACCCGGCGCCCTAGCGGGAGTGGAGGGGTGACCCAGTACTTC,CATRRPSGSGGVTQYF
TRBJ2-1,NA,NA,TRBV6-6,TGTGCCAGCAGTTACGGGGCAGGGGCCCGCAATGAGCAGTTCTTC,CASSYGAGARNEQFF
TRBJ2-7,NA,TRBD2,TRBV7-6,TGTGCCAGCAGCTTAGGCGCGGGAGGACTGCCCTACGAGCAGTACTTC,CASSLGAGGLPYEQYF
TRBJ2-7,NA,TRBD2,TRBV7-9,TGTGCCAGCAGCCCATCGGGGCGGGGGGTCTCCTACGAGCAGTACTTC,CASSPSGRGVSYEQYF
TRBJ1-2,NA,NA,TRBV27,TGTGCCAGCCGGGACACTGGGGGCTATGGCTACACCTTC,CASRDTGGYGYTF
TRBJ2-1,many,TRBD2,TRBV6-4,TGTGCCAGCAGTGACTCGACTAGCGGGAGCAATGAGCAGTTCTTC,CASSDSTSGSNEQFF
TRBJ1-5,NA,NA,TRBV4-1,TGCGCCAGCAGCTCCCGGTTCGCGGAGGGGAATCAGCCCCAGCATTTT,CASSSRFAEGNQPQHF
TRBJ1-6,NA,NA,TRBV2,TGTGCCAGCAGTGAGGAGGTAGGGGGTTCACCCCTCCACTTT,CASSEEVGGSPLHF
TRBJ1-5,few,NA,TRBV10-3,TGTGCCATCAGGGGGGAGGGGGACAATCAGCCCCAGCATTTT,CAIRGEGDNQPQHF
TRBJ1-2,few,TRBD1,TRBV27,TGTGCCAGCAGTTCGGCGGGACAGGGGGGCGATGGCTACACCTTC,CASSSAGQGGDGYTF
TRBJ2-7,NA,NA,TRBV3-1/TRBV3-2,TGTGCCAGCAGCCCGACAGCAAACTACGAGCAGTACTTC,CASSPTANYEQYF
TRBJ2-5,NA,TRBD2,TRBV5-1,TGCGCCAGCAGCTTGGTCGGACTAGCGGGACAAGAGACCCAGTACTTC,CASSLVGLAGQETQYF
TRBJ2-1,NA,NA,TRBV5-1,TGCGCCAGCAGCTTGGGGGGACTTTACAATGAGCAGTTCTTC,CASSLGGLYNEQFF
TRBJ2-5,NA,NA,TRBV5-1,TGCGCCAGCAGCTCCCAACAAGAGACCCAGTACTTC,CASSSQQETQYF
TRBJ2-1,NA,TRBD1,TRBV7-3,TGTGCCAGCAGCCCCGGGACAGTCAACAATGAGCAGTTCTTC,CASSPGTVNNEQFF
TRBJ2-1,NA,NA,TRBV18,TGTGCCAGCTCACCACCACAGGGTGGGGGTGAGCAGTTCTTC,CASSPPQGGGEQFF
TRBJ2-1,NA,NA,TRBV14,TGTGCCAGCAGCCCCGGGAATTACAATGAGCAGTTCTTC,CASSPGNYNEQFF
TRBJ2-5,NA,NA,TRBV5-1,TGCGCCAGCAGCCCACTGACAGAGTACCAAGAGACCCAGTACTTC,CASSPLTEYQETQYF
TRBJ2-5,once,TRBD2,TRBV5-1,TGCGCCAGCAGCTTGAATTCGGGAGGGGCCCAAGAGACCCAGTACTTC,CASSLNSGGAQETQYF
TRBJ1-1,NA,TRBD1,TRBV10-3,TGTGCCATCAGGTACGAACAGGGGACGAACACTGAAGCTTTCTTT,CAIRYEQGTNTEAFF
TRBJ2-3,NA,TRBD2,TRBV4-3,TGCGCCAGCAGCCAGGGTCCTAGCGGGAGGACCGCAGATACGCAGTATTTT,CASSQGPSGRTADTQYF